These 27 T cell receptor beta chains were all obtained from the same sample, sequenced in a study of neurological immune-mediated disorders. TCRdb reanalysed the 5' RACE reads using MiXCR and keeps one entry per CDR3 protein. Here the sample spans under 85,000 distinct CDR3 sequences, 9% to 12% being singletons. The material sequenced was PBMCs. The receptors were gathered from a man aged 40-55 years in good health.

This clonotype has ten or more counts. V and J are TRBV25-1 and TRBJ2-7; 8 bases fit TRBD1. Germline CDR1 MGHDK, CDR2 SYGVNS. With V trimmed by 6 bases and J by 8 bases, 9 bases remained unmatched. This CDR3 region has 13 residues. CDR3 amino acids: CASSPAAGGKQYF. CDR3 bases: TGTGCCAGCAGCCCAGCGGCAGGGGGCAAGCAGTACTTC.

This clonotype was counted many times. The CDR3 protein is CASSLDLALAGTYEQYF. The CDR3 region has the DNA TGTGCCAGCAGCTTAGATCTAGCACTAGCGGGAACTTACGAGCAGTACTTC. This sequence joins TRBV11-2 and TRBJ2-7, with 10 positions matching TRBD2. The CDR3 has 17 amino acids. V shed 0 bases, J shed 4 bases, and the junction held 9 bases outside the gene matches. Germline values: CDR1 SGHAT, CDR2 FQNNGV.

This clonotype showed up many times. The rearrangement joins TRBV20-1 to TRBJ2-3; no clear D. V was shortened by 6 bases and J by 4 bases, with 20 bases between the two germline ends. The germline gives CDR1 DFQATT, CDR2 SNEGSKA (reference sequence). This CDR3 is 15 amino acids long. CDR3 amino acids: CSAPNAAVPPDTQYF. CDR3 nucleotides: TGCAGTGCCCCCAACGCCGCAGTCCCACCAGATACGCAGTATTTT.

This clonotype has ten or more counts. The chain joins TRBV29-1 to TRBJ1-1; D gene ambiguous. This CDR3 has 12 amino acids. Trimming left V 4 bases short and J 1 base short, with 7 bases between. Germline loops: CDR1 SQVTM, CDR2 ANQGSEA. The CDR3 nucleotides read TGCAGCGTTGTGGGCGGGAACACTGAAGCTTTCTTT. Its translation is CSVVGGNTEAFF.

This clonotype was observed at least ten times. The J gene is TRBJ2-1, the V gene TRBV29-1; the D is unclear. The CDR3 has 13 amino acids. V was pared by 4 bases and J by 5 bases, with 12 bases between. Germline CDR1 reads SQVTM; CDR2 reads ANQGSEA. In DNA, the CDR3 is TGCAGCGTTGTTAGCCACAGCCACAATGAGCAGTTCTTC. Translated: CSVVSHSHNEQFF.

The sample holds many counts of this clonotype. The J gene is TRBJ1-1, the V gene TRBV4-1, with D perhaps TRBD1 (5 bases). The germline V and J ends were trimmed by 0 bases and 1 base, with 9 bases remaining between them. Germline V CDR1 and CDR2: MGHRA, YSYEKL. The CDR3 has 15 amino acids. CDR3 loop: CASSQDRGSNTEAFF. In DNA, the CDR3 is TGCGCCAGCAGCCAAGATCGGGGGTCGAACACTGAAGCTTTCTTT.

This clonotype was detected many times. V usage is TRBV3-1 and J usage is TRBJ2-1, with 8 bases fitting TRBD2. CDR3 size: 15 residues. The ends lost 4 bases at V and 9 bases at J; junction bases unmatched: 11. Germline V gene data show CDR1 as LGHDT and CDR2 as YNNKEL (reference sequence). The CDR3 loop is CASSPSRAGEFEQFF. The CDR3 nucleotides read TGTGCCAGCAGCCCCAGCCGAGCGGGGGAGTTTGAGCAGTTCTTC.

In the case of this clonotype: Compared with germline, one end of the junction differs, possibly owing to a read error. CDR3 nucleotide sequence: TGTGCCAGCAGACCTGGGACTATCCCCTACGATCAGTACTTC. Amino acid sequence: CASRPGTIPYDQYF. This chain joins TRBV7-2 and TRBJ2-7, with 7 bases matching TRBD2. The CDR3 runs to 14 residues. CDR1 SGHTA and CDR2 FQGNSA come from the germline V gene. The complete variable domain, with remaining parts taken from reference TRBV7-2 and TRBJ2-7, reads GAGVSQSPSNKVTEKGKDVELRCDPISGHTALYWYRQSLGQGLEFLIYFQGNSAPDKSGLPSDRFSAERTGGSVSTLTIQRTQQEDSAVYLCASRPGTIPYDQYFGPGTRLTVT.

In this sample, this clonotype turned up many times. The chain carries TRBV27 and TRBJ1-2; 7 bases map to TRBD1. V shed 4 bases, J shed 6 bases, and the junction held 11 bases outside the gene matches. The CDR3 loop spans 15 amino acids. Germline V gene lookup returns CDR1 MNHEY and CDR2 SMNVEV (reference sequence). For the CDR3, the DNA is TGTGCCAGCAGTTCCCGACAGGGAGTAGTAAATGGCTACACCTTC. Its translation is CASSSRQGVVNGYTF.

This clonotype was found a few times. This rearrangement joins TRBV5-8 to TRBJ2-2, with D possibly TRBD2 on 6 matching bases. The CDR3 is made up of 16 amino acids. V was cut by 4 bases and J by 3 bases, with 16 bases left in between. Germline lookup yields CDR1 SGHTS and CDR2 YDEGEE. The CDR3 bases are TGTGCCAGCAGCCCTTTCGGGGGATCCGACACCGGGGAGCTGTTTTTT. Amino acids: CASSPFGGSDTGELFF.

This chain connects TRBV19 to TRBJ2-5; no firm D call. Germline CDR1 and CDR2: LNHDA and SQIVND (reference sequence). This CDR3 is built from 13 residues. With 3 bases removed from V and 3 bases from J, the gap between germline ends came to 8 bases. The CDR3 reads CASSMYTKETQYF. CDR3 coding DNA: TGTGCCAGTAGTATGTACACGAAAGAGACCCAGTACTTC.

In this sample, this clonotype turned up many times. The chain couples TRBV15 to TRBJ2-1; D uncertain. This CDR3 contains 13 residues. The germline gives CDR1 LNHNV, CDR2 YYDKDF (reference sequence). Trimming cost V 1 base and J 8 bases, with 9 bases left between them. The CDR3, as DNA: TGTGCCACCAGCAGAGTCGAGATCGATGAGCAGTTCTTC. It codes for CATSRVEIDEQFF.

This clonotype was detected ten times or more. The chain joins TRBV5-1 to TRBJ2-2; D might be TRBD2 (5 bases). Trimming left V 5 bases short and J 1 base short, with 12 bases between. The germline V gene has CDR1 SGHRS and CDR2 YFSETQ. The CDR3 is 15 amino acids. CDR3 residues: CASRSSGGNTGELFF. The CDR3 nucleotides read TGCGCCAGCAGATCGAGCGGAGGGAACACCGGGGAGCTGTTTTTT.

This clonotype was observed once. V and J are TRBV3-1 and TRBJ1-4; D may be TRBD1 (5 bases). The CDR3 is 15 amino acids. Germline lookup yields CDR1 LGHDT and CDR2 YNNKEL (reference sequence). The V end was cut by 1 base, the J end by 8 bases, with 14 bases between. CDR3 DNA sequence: TGTGCCAGCAGCCAAGGAGGCAGGGCGGGAGAAAAACTGTTTTTT. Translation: CASSQGGRAGEKLFF.

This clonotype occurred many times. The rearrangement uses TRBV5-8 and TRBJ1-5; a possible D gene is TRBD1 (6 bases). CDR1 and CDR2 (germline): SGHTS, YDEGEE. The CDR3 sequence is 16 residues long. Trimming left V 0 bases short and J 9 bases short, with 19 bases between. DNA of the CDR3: TGTGCCAGCAGCTTGGGGGCACAGGGCCGCATGGGGCCCCAGCATTTT. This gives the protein CASSLGAQGRMGPQHF.

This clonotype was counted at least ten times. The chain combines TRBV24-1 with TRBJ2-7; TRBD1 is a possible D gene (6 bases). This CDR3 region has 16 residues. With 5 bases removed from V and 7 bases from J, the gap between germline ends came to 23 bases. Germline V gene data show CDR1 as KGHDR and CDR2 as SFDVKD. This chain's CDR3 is CATSVPWGQDPWEQYF. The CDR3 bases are TGTGCCACCAGTGTCCCCTGGGGGCAAGATCCGTGGGAGCAGTACTTC.

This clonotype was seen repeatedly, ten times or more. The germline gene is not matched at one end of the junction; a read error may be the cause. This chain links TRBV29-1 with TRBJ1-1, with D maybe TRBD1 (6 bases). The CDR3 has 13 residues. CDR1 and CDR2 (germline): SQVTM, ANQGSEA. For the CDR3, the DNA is TGCAGCGTTGTGATACCTGAAACCCTCGGGGGGACATTT. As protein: CSVVIPETLGGTF.

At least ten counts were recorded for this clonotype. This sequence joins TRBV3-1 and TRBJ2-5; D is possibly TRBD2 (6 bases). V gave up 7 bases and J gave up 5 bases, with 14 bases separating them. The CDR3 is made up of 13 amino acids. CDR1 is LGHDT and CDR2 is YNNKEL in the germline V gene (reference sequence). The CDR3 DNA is TGTGCCAGCAAACGACCGGGGGTCGAGACCCAGTACTTC. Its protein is CASKRPGVETQYF.

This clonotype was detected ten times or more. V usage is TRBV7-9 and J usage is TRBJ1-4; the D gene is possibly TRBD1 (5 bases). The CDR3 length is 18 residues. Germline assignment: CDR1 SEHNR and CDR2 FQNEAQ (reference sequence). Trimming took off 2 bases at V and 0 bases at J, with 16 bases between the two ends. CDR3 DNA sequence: TGTGCCAGCAGCTTAAGGGCTTTCGGGGCGGCAACTAATGAAAAACTGTTTTTT. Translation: CASSLRAFGAATNEKLFF.

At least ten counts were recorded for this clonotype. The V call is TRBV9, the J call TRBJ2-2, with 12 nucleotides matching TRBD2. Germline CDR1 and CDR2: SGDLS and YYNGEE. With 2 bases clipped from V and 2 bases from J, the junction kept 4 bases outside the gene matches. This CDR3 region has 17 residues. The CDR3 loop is CASSVRTSGINTGELFF. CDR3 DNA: TGTGCCAGCAGCGTGAGGACTAGCGGGATTAACACCGGGGAGCTGTTTTTT.

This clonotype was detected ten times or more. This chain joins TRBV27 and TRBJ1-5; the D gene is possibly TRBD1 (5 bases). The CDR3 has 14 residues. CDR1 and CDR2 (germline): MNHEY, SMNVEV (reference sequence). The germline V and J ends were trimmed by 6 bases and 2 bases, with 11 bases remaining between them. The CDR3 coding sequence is TGTGCCAGCAGGGGGGGAGGGGGCAATCAGCCCCAGCATTTT. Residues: CASRGGGGNQPQHF.

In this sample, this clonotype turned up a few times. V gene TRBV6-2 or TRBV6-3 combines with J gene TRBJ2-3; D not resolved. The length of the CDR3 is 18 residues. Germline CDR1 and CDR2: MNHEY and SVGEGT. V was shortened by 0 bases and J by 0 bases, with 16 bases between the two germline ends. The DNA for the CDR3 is TGTGCCAGCAGTTACTCGAGGTCAGCCCGGTTCAGCACAGATACGCAGTATTTT. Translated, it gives CASSYSRSARFSTDTQYF.

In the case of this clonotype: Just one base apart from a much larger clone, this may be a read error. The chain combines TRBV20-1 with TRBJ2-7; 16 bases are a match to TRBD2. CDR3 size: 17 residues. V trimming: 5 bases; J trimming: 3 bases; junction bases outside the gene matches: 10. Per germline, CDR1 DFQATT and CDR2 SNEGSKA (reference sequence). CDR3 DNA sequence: TGCAGTGCTCTTGGGACTAGCGGGAGGGAAATAGTCTACGAGCAGTACTTC. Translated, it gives CSALGTSGREIVYEQYF.

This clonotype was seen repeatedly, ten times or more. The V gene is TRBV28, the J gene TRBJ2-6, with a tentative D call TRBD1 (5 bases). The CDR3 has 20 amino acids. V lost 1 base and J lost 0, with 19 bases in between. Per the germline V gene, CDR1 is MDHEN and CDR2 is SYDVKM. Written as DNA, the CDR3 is TGTGCCAGCAGTTTATTGTTTGGTACAGGACCTTACTCTGGGGCCAACGTCCTGACTTTC. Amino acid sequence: CASSLLFGTGPYSGANVLTF.

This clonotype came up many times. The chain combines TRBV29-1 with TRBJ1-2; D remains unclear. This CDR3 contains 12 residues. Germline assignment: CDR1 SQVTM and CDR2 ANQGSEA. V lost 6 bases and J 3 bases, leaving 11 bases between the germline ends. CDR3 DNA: TGCAGCGTGGCCCCTGGGGACTATGGCTACACCTTC. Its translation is CSVAPGDYGYTF.

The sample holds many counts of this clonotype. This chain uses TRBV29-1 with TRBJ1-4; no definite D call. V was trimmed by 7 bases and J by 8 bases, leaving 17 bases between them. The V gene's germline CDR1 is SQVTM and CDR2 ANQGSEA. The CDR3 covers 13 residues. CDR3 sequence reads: CSAGSATGEKLFF. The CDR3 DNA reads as TGCAGCGCCGGATCGGCGACGGGAGAAAAACTGTTTTTT.

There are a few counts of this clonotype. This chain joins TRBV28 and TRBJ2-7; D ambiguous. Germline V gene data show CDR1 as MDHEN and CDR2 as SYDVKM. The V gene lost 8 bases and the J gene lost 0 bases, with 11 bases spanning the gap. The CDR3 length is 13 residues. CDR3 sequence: CASWTTRSYEQYF. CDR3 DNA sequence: TGTGCCAGCTGGACGACCCGCTCCTACGAGCAGTACTTC.